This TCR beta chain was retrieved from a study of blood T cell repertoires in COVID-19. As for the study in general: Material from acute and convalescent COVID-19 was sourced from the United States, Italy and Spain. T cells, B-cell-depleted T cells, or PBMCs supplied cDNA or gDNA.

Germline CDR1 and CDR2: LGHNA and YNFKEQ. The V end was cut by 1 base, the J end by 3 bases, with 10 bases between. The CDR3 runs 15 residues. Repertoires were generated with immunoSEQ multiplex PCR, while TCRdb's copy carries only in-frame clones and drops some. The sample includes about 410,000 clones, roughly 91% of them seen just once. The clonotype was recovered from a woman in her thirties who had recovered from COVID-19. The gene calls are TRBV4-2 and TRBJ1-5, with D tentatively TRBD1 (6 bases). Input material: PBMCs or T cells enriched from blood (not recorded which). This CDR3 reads CASSQGGQINQPQHF. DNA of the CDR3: TGTGCCAGCAGCCAAGGGGGGCAGATCAATCAGCCCCAGCATTTT.